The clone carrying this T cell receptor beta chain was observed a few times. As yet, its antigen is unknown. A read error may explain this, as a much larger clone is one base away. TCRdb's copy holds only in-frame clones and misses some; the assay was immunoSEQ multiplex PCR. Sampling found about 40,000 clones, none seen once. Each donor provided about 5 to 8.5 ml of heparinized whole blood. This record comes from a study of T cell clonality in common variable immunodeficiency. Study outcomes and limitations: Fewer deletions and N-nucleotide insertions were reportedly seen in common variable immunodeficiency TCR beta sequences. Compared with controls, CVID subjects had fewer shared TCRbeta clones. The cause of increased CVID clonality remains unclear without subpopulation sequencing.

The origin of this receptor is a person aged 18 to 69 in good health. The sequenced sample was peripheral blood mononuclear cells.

The CDR3: CASGLARTSEQYF. The sequenced CDR3 bases are TGTGCCAGCGGCTTAGCGAGGACTAGCGAG. V usage is TRBV11-2 and J usage is TRBJ2-7; 7 bases align to TRBD2. The read terminates 3 residues before the CDR3 end, so the remaining end is supplied by the germline J gene. The CDR3 totals 13 residues. Germline CDR1 and CDR2: SGHAT and FQNNGV.